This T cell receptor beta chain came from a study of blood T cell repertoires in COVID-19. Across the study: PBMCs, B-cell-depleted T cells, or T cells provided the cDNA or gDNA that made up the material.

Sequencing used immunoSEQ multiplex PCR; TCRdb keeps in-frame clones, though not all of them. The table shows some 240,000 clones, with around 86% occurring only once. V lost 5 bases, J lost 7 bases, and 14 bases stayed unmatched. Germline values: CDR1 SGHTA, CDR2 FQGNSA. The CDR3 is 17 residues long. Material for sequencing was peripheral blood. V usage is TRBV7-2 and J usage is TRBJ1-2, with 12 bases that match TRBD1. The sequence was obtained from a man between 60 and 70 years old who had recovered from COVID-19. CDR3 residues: CASSAVGGTGGVRGYTF. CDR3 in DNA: TGTGCCAGCAGCGCCGTGGGCGGGACAGGGGGCGTCCGTGGCTACACCTTC.